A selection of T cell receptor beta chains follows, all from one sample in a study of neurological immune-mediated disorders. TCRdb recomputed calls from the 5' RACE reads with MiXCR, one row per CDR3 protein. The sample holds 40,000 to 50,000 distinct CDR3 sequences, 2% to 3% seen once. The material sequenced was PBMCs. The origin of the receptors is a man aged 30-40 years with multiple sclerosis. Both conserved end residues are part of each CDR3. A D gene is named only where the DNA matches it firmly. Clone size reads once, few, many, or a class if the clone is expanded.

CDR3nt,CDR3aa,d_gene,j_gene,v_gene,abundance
TGCAGTGCTAGGACTAGCGGGGGGACAGATACGCAGTATTTT,CSARTSGGTDTQYF,TRBD2,TRBJ2-3,TRBV20-1,many
TGCAGTGCTAGTAGACAGTACAATGAGCAGTTCTTC,CSASRQYNEQFF,.,TRBJ2-1,TRBV20-1,many
TGCGCCAGCAGCGCCGGGACAGCAGACCTCTATGGCTACACCTTC,CASSAGTADLYGYTF,TRBD1,TRBJ1-2,TRBV5-1,many
TGCGCCAGCAGCTCCGTTGGGGGGGCCACCTACGAGCAGTACTTC,CASSSVGGATYEQYF,.,TRBJ2-7,TRBV5-1,many
TGTGCCAGCCAGCGGTCTAGCGGGTGGCCCTCCAATGAGCAGTTCTTC,CASQRSSGWPSNEQFF,TRBD2,TRBJ2-1,TRBV6-2/TRBV6-3,many
TGCGCCAGCAGCTTGAGGACAGGGGGCGCAGGGGAGCAGTACTTC,CASSLRTGGAGEQYF,TRBD1,TRBJ2-7,TRBV5-1,many
TGTGCCACCAGCAGTCGATCAGACAGGGGGCTCCTGTACCAAGAGACCCAGTACTTC,CATSSRSDRGLLYQETQYF,TRBD1,TRBJ2-5,TRBV15,many
TGCAGTGCTAGAGATCCGGCCCAGGGCGGGTCTTCACCCCTCCACTTT,CSARDPAQGGSSPLHF,.,TRBJ1-6,TRBV20-1,many
TGCAGCGTCGACGACGGAGACGAATACAATGAGCAGTTCTTC,CSVDDGDEYNEQFF,.,TRBJ2-1,TRBV29-1,few
TGCAGTGCTACCCTGAGGGAGTCCCACACTGAAGCTTTCTTT,CSATLRESHTEAFF,.,TRBJ1-1,TRBV20-1,many
TGCAGTGCTAGAGGCCCCAGTCCGGGGGAGGGTAGCTACGAGCAGTACTTC,CSARGPSPGEGSYEQYF,TRBD2,TRBJ2-7,TRBV20-1,many
TGTGCCAGCAACCTCGACCCCTCTCCCGACAATGAGCAGTTCTTC,CASNLDPSPDNEQFF,.,TRBJ2-1,TRBV7-2,many
TGCGCCAGCAGCTACGACGGCAACTCTGGAAACACCATATATTTT,CASSYDGNSGNTIYF,.,TRBJ1-3,TRBV5-1,many
TGCAGCGGCCTGTTGAACACTGAAGCTTTCTTT,CSGLLNTEAFF,.,TRBJ1-1,TRBV29-1,many
TGCGCCAGCAGCTCATGGACAGGCGGGTTGAACACTGAAGCTTTCTTT,CASSSWTGGLNTEAFF,TRBD1,TRBJ1-1,TRBV5-1,many